Included here is one T cell receptor (beta chain) sequence, with context. Its specificity is not known. The CDR3 loop spans 16 amino acids. Germline-derived CDR1 and CDR2 are SGDLS and YYNGEE. The ends were cut back, 0 bases at V and 4 bases at J, with 14 bases in the middle. Cells designated naive CD8 were CD45RO-negative and were positively selected for CCR7, with terminally differentiated effector memory CD45RA+ cells excluded. This record comes from a study of shared clonotypes between healthy human individuals. Study-wide results and caveats: Sample collection involved blood only; tissue repertoires are likely different.

Original analysis: Because ImmunoSEQ provided only junction sequences with no quality scores, the filtering differed. Here immunoSEQ multiplex PCR was the method, and the copy in TCRdb shows in-frame clones only, minus some. The V and J calls and clone size were taken over from that table, and D and trimming were inferred from the DNA. The sample shows about 580,000 clones, 98% of them seen only once. What was sequenced was naive CD8+ T cells sorted from blood. The sequence was collected from a man aged 25 to 40 in good health. The chain employs TRBV9 and TRBJ2-1; D is uncertain. CDR3 in amino acids: CASSVGSFLVYNEQFF. CDR3 in DNA: TGTGCCAGCAGCGTAGGTTCGTTTTTGGTTTACAATGAGCAGTTCTTC.